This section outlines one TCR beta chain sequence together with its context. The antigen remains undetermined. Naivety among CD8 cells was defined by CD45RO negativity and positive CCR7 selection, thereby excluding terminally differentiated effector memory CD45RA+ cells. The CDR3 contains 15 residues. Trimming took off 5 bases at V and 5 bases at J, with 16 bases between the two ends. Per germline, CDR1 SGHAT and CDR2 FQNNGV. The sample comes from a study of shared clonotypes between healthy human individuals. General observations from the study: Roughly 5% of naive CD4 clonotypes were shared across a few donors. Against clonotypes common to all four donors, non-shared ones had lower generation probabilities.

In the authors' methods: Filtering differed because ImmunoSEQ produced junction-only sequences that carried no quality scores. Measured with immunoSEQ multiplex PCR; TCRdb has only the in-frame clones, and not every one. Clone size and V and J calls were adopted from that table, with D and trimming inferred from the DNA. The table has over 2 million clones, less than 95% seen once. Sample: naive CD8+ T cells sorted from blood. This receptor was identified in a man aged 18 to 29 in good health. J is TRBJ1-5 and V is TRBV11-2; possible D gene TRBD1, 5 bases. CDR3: CASSRDPGWDQPQHF. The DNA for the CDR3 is TGTGCCAGCAGCAGGGACCCGGGATGGGATCAGCCCCAGCATTTT.